The rows below give T cell receptor beta chains drawn from one sample of a study of cytomegalovirus exposure and HLA in healthy donors. Only in-frame clones appear in the TCRdb table, and some are missing; sequencing was by immunoSEQ multiplex PCR. The data show about 190,000 clones, 79% seen once. Sequencing was carried out using PBMCs. The source is a woman aged 18 to 35 in good health and CMV-seronegative. Each CDR3 is given with its conserved first and last residue. D genes are given only for firm matches. Rows may omit the clone size; those that give it use once, few, many or a size class.

>TRBJ1-2|.|TRBV30|.
TGTGCCTGGACAGGGGTTTTTCTGGGTGGCTACACCTTC
CAWTGVFLGGYTF
>TRBJ2-7|.|TRBV5-1|.
TGCGCCAGCAGCGAAGCCTTGACAGGGAGGAACGAGCAGTACTTC
CASSEALTGRNEQYF
>TRBJ1-1|.|TRBV9|TRBD1
TGTGCCAGCAGCCAACAGACAGGGGGCGCGTCTGAAGCTTTCTTT
CASSQQTGGASEAFF
>TRBJ1-5|.|TRBV7-3|.
TGTGCCAGCAGCCCCGACGGAGTTTCCCAGCATTTT
CASSPDGVSQHF
>TRBJ1-5|.|TRBV7-2|TRBD1
TGTGCCAGCAGCTTAGGATCCAGGGGGAGCAATCAGCCCCAGCATTTT
CASSLGSRGSNQPQHF
>TRBJ1-6|.|TRBV6-1|.
TGTGCCAGCAGTGATTCGGGACCCCTCCACTTT
CASSDSGPLHF
>TRBJ2-7|.|TRBV28|.
TGTGCCAGCAGCCTAAATCCGTACGAGCAGTACTTC
CASSLNPYEQYF
>TRBJ1-1|.|TRBV6-6|.
TGTGCCAGCAGTTACAGGGTACAGGAGGGCACTGAAGCTTTCTTT
CASSYRVQEGTEAFF
>TRBJ1-1|.|TRBV10-1|TRBD1
TGCGCCAGCAGTCGCCCAGGGGGTGAAGCTTTCTTT
CASSRPGGEAFF
>TRBJ1-2|.|TRBV19|.
TGTGCCAGTAGTATACCCGAGGGCCTCGACTATGGCTACACCTTC
CASSIPEGLDYGYTF
>TRBJ1-2|once|TRBV11-2|TRBD1
TGTGCCAGCAGCTTAGATCGCCAGGGGGCTAACTATGGCTACACCTTC
CASSLDRQGANYGYTF
>TRBJ2-4|.|TRBV11-1|.
TGTGCCAGCAGCCCGGCTCCCGGGAACATTCAGTACTTC
CASSPAPGNIQYF
>TRBJ2-6|.|TRBV15|TRBD2
TGTGCCACCAGCCCGCCCGGGAGGCTTGGGGCCAACGTCCTGACTTTC
CATSPPGRLGANVLTF
>TRBJ2-2|.|TRBV5-1|TRBD1
TGCGCCAGCAGCTCCCGACAGGGGGCTAACACCGGGGAGCTGTTTTTT
CASSSRQGANTGELFF
>TRBJ2-7|few|TRBV7-2|TRBD2
TGTGCCAGCAGCTTAGGCGGGGGGAGCTCCTACGAGCAGTACTTC
CASSLGGGSSYEQYF
>TRBJ2-6|.|TRBV5-4|TRBD1
TGTGCCAGCAGCCTAGTGAATACAGGGGATGGGGCCAACGTCCTGACTTTC
CASSLVNTGDGANVLTF
>TRBJ1-1|.|TRBV9|TRBD1
TGTGCCAGCAACCCGACAGGGTCGGACACTGAAGCTTTCTTT
CASNPTGSDTEAFF
>TRBJ2-5|.|TRBV5-6|TRBD1
TGTGCCAGCAGTTGGACAGGGGAAGAGACCCAGTACTTC
CASSWTGEETQYF
>TRBJ2-1|.|TRBV6-1|TRBD1
TGTGCCAGCAGTGAGGCGACAGGGTCCCCCTACAATGAGCAGTTCTTC
CASSEATGSPYNEQFF
>TRBJ2-2|.|TRBV28|TRBD2
TGTGCCAGCAGTTATAGCGGGAGGGCCATCGGGGAGCTGTTTTTT
CASSYSGRAIGELFF
>TRBJ2-7|.|TRBV7-2|TRBD2
TGTGCCAGCAGTCGGGAGAGGAGCGGGAAGTACTTC
CASSRERSGKYF
>TRBJ1-4|.|TRBV7-9|TRBD1
TGTGCCAGCAGCCCAAGACAGGGGACCGCCGAAAAACTGTTTTTT
CASSPRQGTAEKLFF
>TRBJ2-5|.|TRBV4-3|TRBD2
TGCGCCAGCAGCAAGTCTAGCGGGATCCTTGGTGAGACCCAGTACTTC
CASSKSSGILGETQYF
>TRBJ2-7|.|TRBV5-1|TRBD2
TGCGCCAGCAGTGATAGCGGGGGGTCTGACGAGCAGTACTTC
CASSDSGGSDEQYF
>TRBJ1-3|.|TRBV10-3|TRBD1
TGTGCCATCAAGTACTCAGGGGGAAGCTCTGGAAACACCATATATTTT
CAIKYSGGSSGNTIYF
>TRBJ2-7|.|TRBV18|.
TGTGCCAGCTCAGCCGCTGCGGGGGCTAACTCCTACGAGCAGTACTTC
CASSAAAGANSYEQYF
>TRBJ1-2|.|TRBV5-1|.
TGCGCCAGTCGTTACGACGGACTAAACTATGGCTACACCTTC
CASRYDGLNYGYTF
>TRBJ2-1|.|TRBV29-1|TRBD2
TGCAGCGTTGGAGGGGAACCGGGACTAGCGGGAAACAATGAGCAGTTCTTC
CSVGGEPGLAGNNEQFF
>TRBJ2-5|.|TRBV27|TRBD1
TGTGCCAGCAGTTTGTTGACAGGGGGAAGCCAAGAGACCCAGTACTTC
CASSLLTGGSQETQYF
>TRBJ2-4|.|TRBV4-2|.
TGTGCCAGCAGCCAGGAGAGGGGTTTGGGGGCCTTAGGAGTCATTCAGTACTTC
CASSQERGLGALGVIQYF
>TRBJ1-4|.|TRBV18|.
TGTGCCAGCTCACCCCTAGGCTCAACTAATGAAAAACTGTTTTTT
CASSPLGSTNEKLFF
>TRBJ2-1|.|TRBV27|TRBD1
TGTGCCAGCAGTTTATTGCCAGGGGGTGACAATGAGCAGTTCTTC
CASSLLPGGDNEQFF
>TRBJ1-1|.|TRBV6-5|.
TGTGCCAGCAGTTACCAGGGCGCGAACACTGAAGCTTTCTTT
CASSYQGANTEAFF
>TRBJ2-1|.|TRBV6-5|.
TGTGCCAGCAGGCGGACAGACAATGAGCAGTTCTTC
CASRRTDNEQFF
>TRBJ2-1|once|TRBV10-3|TRBD2
TGTGCCATAAGGGTGCGGGAGGCCCGGAATGAGCAGTTCTTC
CAIRVREARNEQFF
>TRBJ2-7|.|TRBV11-2|TRBD2
TGTGCCAGCAGCCCTAGCGGCGTTGGATACGAGCAGTACTTC
CASSPSGVGYEQYF
>TRBJ1-3|once|TRBV10-2|.
TGCGCCAGCAGCGAAACGGGAGCTGGAAACACCATATATTTT
CASSETGAGNTIYF
>TRBJ1-2|.|TRBV28|TRBD1
TGTGCCAGCAGTTTATATCACAGGGGGCAGGGTGGCCACACCTTC
CASSLYHRGQGGHTF